Here is one T cell receptor (beta chain) with its context. These data come from a study of cytomegalovirus exposure and HLA in healthy donors. This PCR relied on a set of 60 Vbeta primers and 13 Jbeta primers. Clones were sequenced by immunoSEQ multiplex PCR, and TCRdb holds only the in-frame ones, with some missing. In the table there are more than 85,000 clones, over 75% of which are singletons. The V segment lost 8 bases and the J segment 0 bases; nucleotides outside the gene matches: 3. This CDR3 comprises 14 residues. Germline CDR1 reads SGHRS; CDR2 reads YFSETQ. What was sequenced was PBMCs. The receptor was derived from a woman aged 40-49 years in good health and CMV-seropositive. J is TRBJ2-3 and V is TRBV5-1, with TRBD2 identical over 10 bases. CDR3 sequence reads: CASQRGGSTDTQYF. The CDR3 nucleotides are TGCGCCAGTCAGCGGGGGGGTAGCACAGATACGCAGTATTTT.